This T cell receptor (beta chain) stems from a study of T-cell reconstitution after alpha-beta-depleted transplantation in children (TCRdb year 2016). Looking at the study overall: T-cell immune reconstitution after TCRalphabeta/CD19-depleted allogeneic hematopoietic cell transplantation in children was quantitatively tracked in the study by means of TCR repertoire profiling.

The sample's treatment or condition, from its label and the paper: allogeneic hematopoietic cell transplantation with graft depleted of TCRalphabeta T cells and CD19 B cells. TCRalphabeta/CD19-depleted allogeneic hematopoietic cell grafts were given to the transplant recipients, all of whom were children. From the cysteine up to the phenylalanine, the CDR3 has a length of 15 residues. Only the CDR3 portion is preserved as DNA: 45 bases, with reading frame beginning at the first base. After removal of 5 bases from V and 0 bases from J, the junction retains 4 bases not matched to a gene. The germline V gene gives CDR1 as SGHTA and CDR2 as FQGNSA. Overall study results and their limits: The high TCRbeta diversity at day 60 in some patients was ascribed to recipient T cells and intrathymic progenitors that had survived conditioning. The frequencies of hyperexpanded clones fell over the following months, and after one year, T-cell counts and TCRbeta diversity were mostly attributed to newly produced T cells. The apparently early alphabetaT-cell count recovery about two months after transplant was reportedly dependent on only several hundred rapidly expanded clones derived from non-depleted graft cells.

This clonotype was seen more than once but under ten times. Which antigen it targets is not known. Base qualities are not at hand, and no much larger clone is one base apart. Library prep was done by PCR. Sequencing took place on an Illumina HiSeq 2500. To normalize quantification of the TCRbeta repertoire, the TCR libraries were built with molecular barcoding that relied on unique molecular identifiers. TCRdb ran its own pipeline on the public reads, namely fastp trimming at Q25 and MiXCR clone calling, and kept in-frame beta chains. Each CDR3 protein appears once, grouped with its most common genes and DNA. The sample table holds 900,000 or so distinct CDR3 sequences, of which about 16% were seen once. Around 5.3% of the sample comes from the top ten.

This chain joins TRBV7-2 to TRBJ2-1; TRBD1 agrees with 7 junctional bases. The material sequenced was PBMCs, mostly from graft donor cells, taken 360 days after TCRalphabeta/CD19-depleted stem cell transplant. This TCR came from a male patient younger than 18 who had a stem cell transplant for acute lymphoblastic leukemia, so the T cells may come from the graft donor. CDR3 sequence: CASSIGQVSYNEQFF. At the DNA level, the sequence is TGTGCCAGCAGCATTGGACAGGTCTCCTACAATGAGCAGTTCTTC.